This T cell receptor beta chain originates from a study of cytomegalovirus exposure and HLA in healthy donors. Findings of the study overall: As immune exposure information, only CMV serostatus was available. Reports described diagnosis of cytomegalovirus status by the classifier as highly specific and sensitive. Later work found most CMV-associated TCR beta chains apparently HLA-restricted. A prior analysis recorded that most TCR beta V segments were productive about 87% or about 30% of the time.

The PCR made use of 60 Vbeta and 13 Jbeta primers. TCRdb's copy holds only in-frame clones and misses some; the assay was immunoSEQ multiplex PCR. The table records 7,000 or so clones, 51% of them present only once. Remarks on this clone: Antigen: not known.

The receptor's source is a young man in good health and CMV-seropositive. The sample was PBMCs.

The CDR3 coding sequence is TGCAGTGCCCCCTATCCTGAGGAGCAGTACTTC. Protein product: CSAPYPEEQYF. The J gene is TRBJ2-7, the V gene TRBV20-1; D is undetermined. The CDR3 sequence is 11 residues long. Germline loops: CDR1 DFQATT, CDR2 SNEGSKA (reference sequence). Trimming left V 6 bases short and J 7 bases short, with 13 bases between.